This T cell receptor beta chain was captured in a study of post-analysis software for immune sequencing data. Overall study findings and caveats: Included in a set of roughly five TRBV segments more frequent in patients than controls were TRBV5-6, TRBV5-1 and TRBV20-1.

Unique molecular identifiers had been added to the TCR beta cDNA libraries. There were about 1 to 10 million T cells, and 480,000 or so cDNA molecules came from them. MiXCR was run by TCRdb on the PCR reads, yielding one entry per CDR3 protein. The table has some 690,000 distinct CDR3 sequences, 25% to 30% seen once. Germline CDR1 is LGHNT and CDR2 is FRNRAP. V was trimmed by 1 base and J by 6 bases, leaving 25 bases between them. The CDR3 runs 19 residues. In the case of this clonotype: The antigen is unknown.

The sequence was obtained from a girl between 5 and 17 years old with multiple sclerosis. Input material: blood. The rearrangement links TRBV12-5 to TRBJ2-1, with D tentatively TRBD2 (6 bases). CDR3 nucleotides: TGTGCTAGTGGTTTGGCGCGGGACCTGGACTACCTGAAATTCAATGAGCAGTTCTTC. It encodes CASGLARDLDYLKFNEQFF.